Presented here are 30 T cell receptor beta chains from one specimen sequenced in a study of OX40 agonist ivuxolimab in advanced cancers. Clones were read by immunoSEQ multiplex PCR, and TCRdb kept only the in-frame ones, dropping some. The sample shows some 70,000 clones, 88% of them seen only once. The specimen comprised CD4+ or CD8+ T cells sorted from blood, sampled in a trial of the OX40 agonist ivuxolimab. These receptor sequences come from an adult with an advanced solid tumor such as melanoma, head and neck, liver or kidney cancer.

This chain joins TRBV28 and TRBJ2-4; 7 positions agree with TRBD2. Trimming cost V 3 bases and J 0 bases; bases outside gene matches: 8. CDR3 length: 17 amino acids. The V gene's germline CDR1 is MDHEN and CDR2 SYDVKM. The CDR3 here is CASSFWTSGEAKNIQYF. Written as DNA, the CDR3 is TGTGCCAGCAGTTTTTGGACTAGTGGGGAAGCCAAAAACATTCAGTACTTC.

This clone showed up just a few times. This chain joins TRBV30 and TRBJ2-7; 13 bases map to TRBD2. Germline trimming cut 0 bases from V and 1 base from J; bases unmatched to any gene: 9. CDR1 is GTSNPN, CDR2 SVGIG, per germline (reference sequence). This CDR3 has 18 residues. The CDR3 here is CAWSVTSGRVLGSYEQYF. CDR3 DNA sequence: TGTGCCTGGAGTGTAACTAGCGGGAGGGTATTAGGTTCCTACGAGCAGTACTTC.

The chain recombines TRBV7-2 with TRBJ1-3, with D perhaps TRBD1 (5 bases). This CDR3 has 14 amino acids. Trimming took off 3 bases at V and 4 bases at J, with 10 bases between the two ends. Germline values: CDR1 SGHTA, CDR2 FQGNSA. CDR3 in amino acids: CASSFGHAGNTIYF. The CDR3 DNA follows: TGTGCCAGCAGCTTCGGACATGCCGGAAACACCATATATTTT.

The chain uses TRBV28 and TRBJ2-5; TRBD2 aligns across 8 bases. Germline loops: CDR1 MDHEN, CDR2 SYDVKM. This CDR3 spans 15 amino acids. J lost 5 bases, V lost 5 bases, and 10 bases had no gene match. The CDR3 sequence is CASSPRTSREETQYF. The CDR3 bases are TGTGCCAGCAGTCCCAGGACTAGCCGGGAGGAGACCCAGTACTTC.

V is TRBV7-5 and J is TRBJ1-1. TRBV7-5 is a pseudogene locus. The CDR3 loop spans 15 amino acids. CDR3 nucleotide sequence: TGTGTCAGAAGCTTAGTAGTGATTAAACCATCTGAAGCTTTCTTT. Protein: CVRSLVVIKPSEAFF.

Turning to this clone: At one end, the junction sequence differs from germline, possibly due to a read error. The rearrangement joins TRBV6-6 to TRBJ2-3; 14 nucleotides match TRBD2. Germline V lookup: CDR1 MNHNY, CDR2 SVGAGI (reference sequence). This CDR3 comprises 14 residues. Here the CDR3 reads CATRPGLAGDSQYF. In DNA, the CDR3 is TGTGCCACCCGGCCGGGACTAGCGGGAGATTCGCAGTATTTT.

This chain links TRBV19 with TRBJ1-1; D gene ambiguous. V gave up 8 bases and J gave up 1 base, with 8 bases separating them. Germline loops: CDR1 LNHDA, CDR2 SQIVND (reference sequence). This CDR3 spans 12 amino acids. The CDR3 reads CASAIRNTEAFF. CDR3 DNA: TGTGCCAGTGCTATTCGGAACACTGAAGCTTTCTTT.

V is TRBV28 and J is TRBJ2-5, with D possibly being TRBD1 (6 bases). V was shortened by 6 bases and J by 5 bases, with 7 bases between the two germline ends. The CDR3 length is 11 residues. Germline V gene data show CDR1 as MDHEN and CDR2 as SYDVKM. CDR3 loop: CASRTGETQYF. The DNA of the CDR3 is TGTGCCAGCAGAACAGGGGAGACCCAGTACTTC.

V usage is TRBV9 and J usage is TRBJ1-5, with 11 bases that match TRBD1. CDR1 is SGDLS, CDR2 YYNGEE, per germline. Losses at the gene ends were 3 bases for V and 4 bases for J; bases not matched to a gene: 3. The CDR3 runs 15 residues. This CDR3 is CASSAGQGANQPQHF. The DNA of the CDR3 is TGTGCCAGCAGCGCCGGACAGGGGGCGAATCAGCCCCAGCATTTT.

This sequence joins TRBV5-1 and TRBJ2-2, with no clear D. The CDR3 is made up of 13 amino acids. Germline-derived CDR1 and CDR2 are SGHRS and YFSETQ. V lost 1 base to trimming and J lost 4 bases, with 5 bases between them. DNA for the CDR3: TGCGCCAGCAGCTTGAGTAGCACCGGGGAGCTGTTTTTT. Translated, it gives CASSLSSTGELFF.

The V call is TRBV11-1, the J call TRBJ1-2; 9 positions agree with TRBD1. Losses at the gene ends were 3 bases for V and 8 bases for J; bases not matched to a gene: 7. The CDR3 loop spans 14 amino acids. The V gene's germline CDR1 is SGHAT and CDR2 FQDESV (reference sequence). The CDR3 bases are TGTGCCAGCAGCTTCGCCGGGACAGGGCCCGGCTACACCTTC. It yields the protein CASSFAGTGPGYTF.

The chain combines TRBV19 with TRBJ2-2; the match to TRBD1 covers 8 bases. Germline trimming cut 6 bases from V and 0 bases from J; bases unmatched to any gene: 3. The germline V gene encodes CDR1 LNHDA and CDR2 SQIVND (reference sequence). This CDR3 has 15 residues. CDR3 nucleotide sequence: TGTGCCAGTAGCGACAGGGGCGCGAACACCGGGGAGCTGTTTTTT. This gives the protein CASSDRGANTGELFF.

This chain joins TRBV9 and TRBJ2-3; D is uncertain. Germline-derived CDR1 and CDR2 are SGDLS and YYNGEE. The CDR3 length is 13 residues. Trimming pared 0 bases from V and 7 bases from J, leaving 9 bases between. CDR3 nucleotides: TGTGCCAGCAGCGTAGTCTCCGGGTATACGCAGTATTTT. Protein product: CASSVVSGYTQYF. Supplemented by reference TRBV9 and TRBJ2-3, the full variable domain reads DSGVTQTPKHLITATGQRVTLRCSPRSGDLSVYWYQQSLDQGLQFLIQYYNGEERAKGNILERFSAQQFPDLHSELNLSSLELGDSALYFCASSVVSGYTQYFGPGTRLTVL.

J is TRBJ2-1 and V is TRBV18, with 9 bases matching TRBD2. J was trimmed by 6 bases and V by 5 bases; bases with no gene match: 2. This CDR3 has 13 amino acids. Germline V gives CDR1 KGHSH, CDR2 LQKENI. The CDR3 here is CASSELAGNEQFF. DNA of the CDR3: TGTGCCAGCTCAGAACTAGCGGGCAATGAGCAGTTCTTC.

The chain uses TRBV5-4 and TRBJ2-1; 8 bases are shared with TRBD2. The germline V gene has CDR1 SGHNT and CDR2 YYREEE (reference sequence). Unmatched junction bases numbered 9, after V lost 2 bases and J lost 2 bases. The CDR3 loop spans 17 amino acids. The CDR3, as DNA: TGTGCCAGCAGCTTATCGGCGGGGGGTTTTCCCTACAATGAGCAGTTCTTC. Residues: CASSLSAGGFPYNEQFF.

This chain connects TRBV7-9 to TRBJ2-7, with D possibly being TRBD1 (5 bases). CDR1 SEHNR and CDR2 FQNEAQ come from the germline V gene (reference sequence). This CDR3 comprises 14 residues. Trimming left V 2 bases short and J 1 base short, with 9 bases between. CDR3 DNA sequence: TGTGCCAGCAGCTTACAGGGCGGATCCTACGAGCAGTACTTC. This gives the protein CASSLQGGSYEQYF.

This chain uses TRBV2 with TRBJ2-7; TRBD2 aligns across 10 bases. V shed 1 base and J 5 bases; nucleotides not matched to a gene: 5. This CDR3 comprises 15 residues. Germline CDR1 is SNHLY and CDR2 is FYNNEI. In nucleotides, the CDR3 is TGTGCCAGCAGTGAAGTTTGGCTAGCGGGAGACGAGCAGTACTTC. Translated, it gives CASSEVWLAGDEQYF. The whole variable domain, remainder taken from reference TRBV2 and TRBJ2-7, is EPEVTQTPSHQVTQMGQEVILRCVPISNHLYFYWYRQILGQKVEFLVSFYNNEISEKSEIFDDQFSVERPDGSNFTLKIRSTKLEDSAMYFCASSEVWLAGDEQYFGPGTRLTVT.

The chain joins TRBV7-2 to TRBJ2-7, with TRBD2 as a possible D gene (6 bases). The germline V gene encodes CDR1 SGHTA and CDR2 FQGNSA. The CDR3 extends over 16 amino acids. V was clipped by 5 bases and J by 0 bases, with 17 bases between them. CDR3 in amino acids: CASSPRAAGSSYEQYF. The CDR3 DNA follows: TGTGCCAGCAGCCCGCGTGCGGCGGGGAGCTCCTACGAGCAGTACTTC.

The J gene is TRBJ2-2, the V gene TRBV5-1; 7 bases are shared with TRBD1. This CDR3 is built from 14 residues. V dropped 4 bases and J dropped 4; count of bases not matched to a gene: 4. Germline V gene lookup returns CDR1 SGHRS and CDR2 YFSETQ. In nucleotides, the CDR3 is TGCGCCAGCAGCGGACAGGCGAGCACCGGGGAGCTGTTTTTT. It encodes CASSGQASTGELFF.

The chain carries TRBV21-1 and TRBJ2-3; TRBD1, the D gene given by the table, was not confirmed from the DNA. TRBV21-1 is described as a pseudogene. This CDR3 is 18 amino acids long. CDR3 amino acids: CASLRTGGSSSGPDTQYF. The CDR3, as DNA: TGTGCCAGCCTTCGGACAGGGGGCTCTTCTAGCGGCCCAGATACGCAGTATTTT.

This sequence joins TRBV28 and TRBJ1-4; the D gene is possibly TRBD1 (5 bases). V was cut by 5 bases and J by 4 bases, with 14 bases left in between. From germline, CDR1 is MDHEN and CDR2 SYDVKM. The CDR3 loop spans 15 amino acids. Written as DNA, the CDR3 is TGTGCCAGCAGTCCCGGGGGGGTAGATAATGAAAAACTGTTTTTT. As protein: CASSPGGVDNEKLFF.

The chain has TRBV5-1 and TRBJ2-4; D call uncertain. Germline V gene data show CDR1 as SGHRS and CDR2 as YFSETQ. V was shortened by 0 bases and J by 1 base, with 8 bases between the two germline ends. The CDR3 sequence is 15 residues long. The CDR3 sequence: CASSLDARAKNIQYF. The DNA of the CDR3 is TGCGCCAGCAGCTTGGACGCCCGGGCCAAAAACATTCAGTACTTC.

This clone was observed a handful of times. This sequence joins TRBV30 and TRBJ1-1; 8 bases line up with TRBD1. Looked up from germline, CDR1 is GTSNPN and CDR2 is SVGIG (reference sequence). This CDR3 region has 14 residues. The J segment lost 1 base and the V segment lost 1 base, leaving 2 bases of the junction unmatched. The CDR3 protein is CAWSGDRGNTEAFF. In nucleotides, the CDR3 is TGTGCCTGGAGTGGTGACAGGGGGAACACTGAAGCTTTCTTT.

This chain joins TRBV7-2 and TRBJ1-3; D remains unclear. The germline CDR1 and CDR2 sequences are SGHTA and FQGNSA. Trimming stripped 6 bases from V and 4 bases from J, with 16 bases between. The CDR3 is 15 amino acids. The CDR3 DNA is TGTGCCAGCAGAGCGATGTCAGAAGAAGGAAACACCATATATTTT. It is translated as CASRAMSEEGNTIYF. The variable domain in full, completed from reference TRBV7-2 and TRBJ1-3, reads GAGVSQSPSNKVTEKGKDVELRCDPISGHTALYWYRQSLGQGLEFLIYFQGNSAPDKSGLPSDRFSAERTGGSVSTLTIQRTQQEDSAVYLCASRAMSEEGNTIYFGEGSWLTVV.

The chain links TRBV6-5 to TRBJ2-5; no firm D call. The CDR3 is 14 residues long. V shed 0 bases and J shed 2 bases, with 7 bases lying between them. From germline, CDR1 is MNHEY and CDR2 SVGAGI. This CDR3 is CASSYSVRQETQYF. The CDR3 bases are TGTGCCAGCAGTTACTCAGTCAGACAAGAGACCCAGTACTTC.

The chain combines TRBV6-5 with TRBJ2-2; possible D gene TRBD1, 5 bases. The V and J ends lost 8 bases and 4 bases respectively, with 11 bases between them. The CDR3 is made up of 13 amino acids. The germline gives CDR1 MNHEY, CDR2 SVGAGI. The CDR3 here is CASRRDSTGELFF. The CDR3 coding sequence is TGTGCCAGCCGCAGGGATTCCACCGGGGAGCTGTTTTTT.

The chain has TRBV2 and TRBJ2-2; the match to TRBD2 covers 10 bases. In germline, CDR1 is SNHLY, CDR2 FYNNEI. This CDR3 is built from 15 residues. V shed 4 bases, J shed 7 bases, and the junction held 6 bases outside the gene matches. This CDR3 reads CASSAASGSIGELFF. The CDR3, as DNA: TGTGCCAGCAGTGCGGCTAGCGGGAGTATCGGGGAGCTGTTTTTT.

The V call is TRBV4-3, the J call TRBJ1-2; D is unclear. V lost 1 base, J lost 2 bases, and 20 bases lay in between. Germline CDR1 and CDR2: LGHNA and YSLEER. The CDR3 is made up of 18 amino acids. CDR3 loop: CASSQAGSLRFSNYGYTF. The CDR3 bases are TGCGCCAGCAGCCAAGCTGGGAGCCTCCGATTTTCCAACTATGGCTACACCTTC.

The genes are TRBV7-6 and TRBJ2-4; either TRBD1 or TRBD2 may fit D (7 bases each). The V and J ends lost 4 bases and 8 bases respectively, with 18 bases between them. Germline V gives CDR1 SGHVS, CDR2 FNYEAQ. CDR3 length: 15 amino acids. The CDR3 reads CASSSSSGGGDIQYF. Here the CDR3 DNA reads TGTGCCAGCAGCTCCTCCTCAGGGGGGGGAGACATTCAGTACTTC.

The V gene is TRBV2, the J gene TRBJ2-7, with unresolved D. CDR3 length equals 13 residues. From germline, CDR1 is SNHLY and CDR2 FYNNEI. The V end was cut by 6 bases, the J end by 5 bases, with 14 bases between. Here the CDR3 DNA reads TGTGCCAGCAGGCCGGGTAGGGCTCACGAGCAGTACTTC. Translated, it gives CASRPGRAHEQYF.